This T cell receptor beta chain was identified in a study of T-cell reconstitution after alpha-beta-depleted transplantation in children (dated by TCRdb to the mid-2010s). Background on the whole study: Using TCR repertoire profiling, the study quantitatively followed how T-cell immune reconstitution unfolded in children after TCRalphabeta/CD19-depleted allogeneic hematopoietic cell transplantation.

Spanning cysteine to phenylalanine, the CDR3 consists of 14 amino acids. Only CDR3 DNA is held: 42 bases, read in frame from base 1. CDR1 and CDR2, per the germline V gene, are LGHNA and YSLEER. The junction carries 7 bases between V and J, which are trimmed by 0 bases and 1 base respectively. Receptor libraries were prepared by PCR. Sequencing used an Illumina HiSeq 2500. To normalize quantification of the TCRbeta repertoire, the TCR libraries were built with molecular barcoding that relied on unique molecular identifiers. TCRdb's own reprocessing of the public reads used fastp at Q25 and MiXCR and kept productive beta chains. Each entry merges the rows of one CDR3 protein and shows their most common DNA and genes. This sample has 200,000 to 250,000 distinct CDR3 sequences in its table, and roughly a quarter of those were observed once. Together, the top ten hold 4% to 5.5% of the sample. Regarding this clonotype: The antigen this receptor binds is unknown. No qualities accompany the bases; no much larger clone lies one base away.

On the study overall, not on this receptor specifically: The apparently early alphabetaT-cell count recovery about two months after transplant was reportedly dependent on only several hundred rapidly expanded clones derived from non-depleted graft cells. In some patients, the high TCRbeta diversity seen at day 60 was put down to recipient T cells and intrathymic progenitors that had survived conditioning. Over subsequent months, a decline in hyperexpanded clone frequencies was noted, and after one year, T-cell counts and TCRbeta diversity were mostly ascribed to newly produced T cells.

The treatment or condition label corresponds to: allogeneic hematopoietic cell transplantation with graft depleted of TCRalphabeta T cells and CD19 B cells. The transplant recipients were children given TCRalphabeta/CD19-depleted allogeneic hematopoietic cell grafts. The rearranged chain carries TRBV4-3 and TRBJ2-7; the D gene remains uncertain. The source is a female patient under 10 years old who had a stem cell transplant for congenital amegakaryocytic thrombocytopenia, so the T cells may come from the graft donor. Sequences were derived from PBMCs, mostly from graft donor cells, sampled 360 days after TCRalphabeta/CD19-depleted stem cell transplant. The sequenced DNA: TGCGCCAGCAGCCAAGAGTGGGGATCCTACGAGCAGTACTTC. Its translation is CASSQEWGSYEQYF.